Sequencing of this T cell receptor beta chain was carried out in a study of T cell repertoires in cytomegalovirus infection. Broader study findings: Identification of carriers of CMV plus the relevant HLA was achieved through cumulative public TCR beta family frequency.

This CDR3 has 12 residues. Germline CDR1 is ENHRY and CDR2 is SYGVKD. With 2 bases removed from V and 5 bases from J, the gap between germline ends came to 6 bases. In TCRdb, the reads were re-called with MiXCR into one record per CDR3 protein. The data hold 45,000 to 65,000 distinct CDR3 sequences, with roughly 21% observed a single time. This clonotype was counted only a few times. Antigen unknown. The chain joins TRBV10-3 to TRBJ1-1; D not certain. The TCR comes from a human donor in good health (CMV status not recorded). Some clones in this sample may be carry-over from other donors' samples. The source material was CD8+ T cells from cultured PBMCs, sampled from culture after CMV antigen stimulation. The CDR3 protein is CAISEQSTEAFF. DNA for the CDR3: TGTGCCATCAGTGAGCAGAGTACTGAAGCTTTCTTT.